These 25 T cell receptor beta chains originate from one sample sequenced in a study of spatial heterogeneity in lung cancer. From the 5' RACE reads, TCRdb called clonotypes with MiXCR, one entry per CDR3 protein. The sample shows roughly 38,000 distinct CDR3 sequences, about 11% of them seen only once. This sample's time point: blood at routine non-recurrence follow-up after resection. The sequencing used PBMCs, collected at follow-up. These receptors were obtained from a female donor with early-stage non-small cell lung cancer.

This chain connects TRBV7-9 to TRBJ2-7; possible D gene TRBD1, 5 bases. The CDR3 spans 13 residues. Trimming removed 1 base at V and 7 bases at J, with 11 bases between. Germline lookup yields CDR1 SEHNR and CDR2 FQNEAQ (reference sequence). CDR3 sequence (DNA): TGTGCCAGCAGCTTAGGTGGAGCAGGGGAGCAGTACTTC. It is translated as CASSLGGAGEQYF.

The rearrangement uses TRBV2 and TRBJ1-1, with D possibly being TRBD1 (6 bases). The V gene's germline CDR1 is SNHLY and CDR2 FYNNEI. The CDR3 is 14 amino acids. V lost 5 bases and J lost 4, with 14 bases in between. CDR3 nucleotides: TGTGCCAGCAGTTCCCTGCCCAGGGGCACTGAAGCTTTCTTT. Translating gives CASSSLPRGTEAFF.

A few counts support this clonotype. This chain links TRBV4-2 with TRBJ2-2; D perhaps matches TRBD2 (6 bases). V was pared by 0 bases and J by 2 bases, with 16 bases between. The CDR3 length is 18 residues. Germline V lookup: CDR1 LGHNA, CDR2 YNFKEQ. CDR3 in DNA: TGTGCCAGCAGCCAAGATCTAGGGACTCCGACCAACACCGGGGAGCTGTTTTTT. As protein: CASSQDLGTPTNTGELFF.

The table lists this clonotype with many counts. This chain links TRBV7-6 with TRBJ2-7; the match to TRBD1 covers 7 bases. Germline CDR1 SGHVS, CDR2 FNYEAQ. The ends lost 5 bases at V and 2 bases at J; junction bases unmatched: 3. This CDR3 spans 13 amino acids. CDR3 protein: CASSLGTAYEQYF. The CDR3 coding sequence is TGTGCCAGCAGCCTAGGGACAGCCTACGAGCAGTACTTC.

The table lists this clonotype with many counts. V usage is TRBV6-1 and J usage is TRBJ2-7, with D hard to call. The V end lost 3 bases, the J end lost 2 bases, and 5 bases lay between the germline ends. Germline CDR1 and CDR2: MNHNS and SASEGT. The CDR3 contains 12 residues. The DNA for the CDR3 is TGTGCCAGCAGTGATTGGACCTACGAGCAGTACTTC. Translation gives CASSDWTYEQYF.

This clonotype has a count of ten or more. CDR3 protein: CSAHGLAASYNEQFF. The DNA for the CDR3 is TGCAGTGCCCACGGCCTAGCAGCCTCCTACAATGAGCAGTTCTTC. This chain links TRBV20-1 with TRBJ2-1; maybe TRBD2 (5 bases). Trimming shortened V by 6 bases and J by 0 bases, and 15 bases separated the two germline ends. The CDR3 has 15 residues. The germline CDR1 and CDR2 sequences are DFQATT and SNEGSKA (reference sequence).

The V and J genes are TRBV7-9 and TRBJ2-3, with 8 bases fitting TRBD2. This CDR3 has 16 amino acids. The V and J ends lost 5 bases and 8 bases, in that order; junction bases with no gene match: 15. Germline V gene sequence: CDR1 SEHNR, CDR2 FQNEAQ (reference sequence). As DNA, the CDR3 is TGTGCCAGCAGCCCCGGGAGCGGGGGCCCTCTGGTTACGCAGTATTTT. This translates into CASSPGSGGPLVTQYF.

The chain employs TRBV6-1 and TRBJ1-1; perhaps TRBD1 as D (5 bases). The CDR3 length is 14 residues. V was trimmed by 1 base and J by 6 bases, leaving 12 bases between them. Germline-derived CDR1 and CDR2 are MNHNS and SASEGT. The CDR3 DNA reads TGTGCCAGCAGTGAAGGGGTGTGGGGACCTGAAGCTTTCTTT. This sequence encodes CASSEGVWGPEAFF.

This clonotype has at least ten counts. The chain has TRBV18 and TRBJ2-6; 8 nucleotides align to TRBD1. The germline V gene has CDR1 KGHSH and CDR2 LQKENI. CDR3 length equals 17 residues. V gave up 3 bases and J gave up 4 bases; unmatched junction bases: 8. The CDR3 sequence: CASSPLGQAAGANVLTF. CDR3 DNA: TGTGCCAGCTCACCTCTGGGACAGGCCGCAGGGGCCAACGTCCTGACTTTC.

This clonotype has more than one count but fewer than ten. CDR3 coding DNA: TGCGCCAGCAGCCAAGTCGGTGGCACAGATACGCAGTATTTT. Translated: CASSQVGGTDTQYF. The V gene is TRBV4-1, the J gene TRBJ2-3; D is ambiguous. Trimming pared 1 base from V and 1 base from J, leaving 6 bases between. This CDR3 spans 14 amino acids. CDR1 is MGHRA, CDR2 YSYEKL, per germline.

V is TRBV7-9 and J is TRBJ2-7; TRBD1 matches 7 bases. V was clipped by 1 base and J by 5 bases; unmatched bases: 5. Germline V gives CDR1 SEHNR, CDR2 FQNEAQ (reference sequence). The CDR3 extends over 14 amino acids. In nucleotides, the CDR3 is TGTGCCAGCAGCTTAGAACAGGGGATCGACGAGCAGTACTTC. Residues: CASSLEQGIDEQYF.

This clonotype has more than one count but fewer than ten. This chain connects TRBV7-2 to TRBJ1-4, with 7 bases fitting TRBD1. V was pared by 4 bases and J by 7 bases, with 6 bases of the junction left unmatched. The CDR3 has 14 residues. Germline V lookup: CDR1 SGHTA, CDR2 FQGNSA. CDR3 coding DNA: TGTGCCAGCAGCTCCCCCAGGGGGGGTGAAAAACTGTTTTTT. It specifies CASSSPRGGEKLFF.

This clonotype was seen repeatedly, ten times or more. The rearrangement uses TRBV7-3 and TRBJ2-1; no definite D call. This CDR3 is built from 15 residues. Trimming cost V 2 bases and J 4 bases, with 12 bases left between them. Germline CDR1 is SGHTA and CDR2 is FQGTGA. The CDR3 DNA is TGTGCCAGCAGCTTAGATCCGGGTCTTTACAATGAGCAGTTCTTC. This gives the protein CASSLDPGLYNEQFF.

In its sample, this clonotype was seen a few times. The chain uses TRBV6-2 or TRBV6-3 and TRBJ2-5; 7 bases are shared with TRBD1. The CDR3 has 16 amino acids. From germline, CDR1 is MNHEY and CDR2 SVGEGT. V was pared by 5 bases and J by 2 bases, with 11 bases of the junction left unmatched. DNA for the CDR3: TGTGCCAGCAGTCACCCCCTCGAGGGGGCACAAGAGACCCAGTACTTC. Encoded protein: CASSHPLEGAQETQYF.

A few counts support this clonotype. The V call is TRBV5-1, the J call TRBJ1-1, with D possibly TRBD1 on 6 matching bases. CDR1 is SGHRS and CDR2 is YFSETQ in the germline V gene. CDR3 length: 14 amino acids. Trimming removed 4 bases from V and 7 bases from J, with 17 bases in between. The CDR3 here is CASSESTGYYEAFF. In nucleotides, the CDR3 is TGCGCCAGCAGCGAGTCTACAGGGTACTATGAAGCTTTCTTT.

This clonotype was counted ten times or more. The genes are TRBV19 and TRBJ1-1, with a tentative D call TRBD1 (5 bases). Germline V CDR1 and CDR2: LNHDA, SQIVND (reference sequence). V lost 2 bases to trimming and J lost 7 bases, with 8 bases between them. The CDR3 sequence is 12 residues long. The CDR3 is CASSIQGFEAFF. The CDR3 bases are TGTGCCAGTAGTATACAGGGTTTTGAAGCTTTCTTT. Filled out from reference TRBV19 and TRBJ1-1, the complete variable domain reads DGGITQSPKYLFRKEGQNVTLSCEQNLNHDAMYWYRQDPGQGLRLIYYSQIVNDFQKGDIAEGYSVSREKKESFPLTVTSAQKNPTAFYLCASSIQGFEAFFGQGTRLTVV.

This rearrangement joins TRBV3-1 to TRBJ1-1; TRBD1 matches 9 bases. Germline lookup yields CDR1 LGHDT and CDR2 YNNKEL (reference sequence). V shed 2 bases and J 7 bases; nucleotides not matched to a gene: 11. This CDR3 is 16 amino acids long. The CDR3 sequence is CASSQTTGGEQDEAFF. Here the CDR3 DNA reads TGTGCCAGCAGCCAAACCACAGGGGGCGAGCAAGATGAAGCTTTCTTT.

At least ten counts were recorded for this clonotype. The chain joins TRBV2 to TRBJ1-1, with 7 bases identical to TRBD1. The V and J ends lost 6 bases and 9 bases, in that order; junction bases with no gene match: 4. Germline CDR1 SNHLY, CDR2 FYNNEI. CDR3 length: 11 amino acids. CDR3 region: CASSSTGKAFF. CDR3 bases: TGTGCCAGCAGCTCGACAGGGAAAGCTTTCTTT.

There are many counts of this clonotype. The rearrangement uses TRBV20-1 and TRBJ1-2; D unclear. The V end was cut by 4 bases, the J end by 4 bases, with 10 bases between. The germline gives CDR1 DFQATT, CDR2 SNEGSKA (reference sequence). The CDR3 covers 12 residues. The CDR3 is CSAIMVGYGYTF. CDR3 DNA sequence: TGCAGTGCTATTATGGTCGGCTATGGCTACACCTTC.

At least ten counts were recorded for this clonotype. This chain uses TRBV5-5 with TRBJ2-5, with TRBD2 matching 13 bases. The CDR3 totals 16 residues. Germline lookup yields CDR1 SGHKS and CDR2 YYEKEE (reference sequence). J gave up 1 base and V 3 bases, and 3 bases lay outside the gene matches. The CDR3 sequence: CASSWGTSGVQETQYF. The CDR3 DNA sequence: TGTGCCAGCAGCTGGGGGACTAGCGGGGTCCAAGAGACCCAGTACTTC.

This clonotype was seen only a few times. The CDR3 nucleotides are TGTGCCAGCAGTTACTCGGGCGGCTTCTACGAGCAGTACTTC. Protein product: CASSYSGGFYEQYF. V and J are TRBV6-2 or TRBV6-3 and TRBJ2-7; D is uncertain. V lost 0 bases and J 3 bases, leaving 9 bases between the germline ends. The CDR3 contains 14 residues. Germline CDR1 MNHEY, CDR2 SVGEGT.

The rearrangement uses TRBV7-3 and TRBJ1-2; 7 bases map to TRBD1. Germline V gene data show CDR1 as SGHTA and CDR2 as FQGTGA. This CDR3 has 13 residues. The V segment lost 5 bases and the J segment 3 bases; nucleotides outside the gene matches: 3. The CDR3 reads CASSPGTDYGYTF. The CDR3 bases are TGTGCCAGCAGCCCCGGGACAGACTATGGCTACACCTTC.

At least ten counts were recorded for this clonotype. This chain connects TRBV12-5 to TRBJ1-5, with 8 positions matching TRBD1. Germline assignment: CDR1 LGHNT and CDR2 FRNRAP. The CDR3 sequence is 15 residues long. Germline trimming cut 1 base from V and 1 base from J; bases unmatched to any gene: 0. The CDR3, as DNA: TGTGCTAGTGGTTTGGGGACAGGGAGCAATCAGCCCCAGCATTTT. This sequence encodes CASGLGTGSNQPQHF.

This clonotype was observed a handful of times. The chain carries TRBV9 and TRBJ1-4; weak D call: TRBD1 (6 bases). There are 14 residues in the CDR3. The V end lost 0 bases, the J end lost 7 bases, and 10 bases lay between the germline ends. Germline V gene sequence: CDR1 SGDLS, CDR2 YYNGEE. The CDR3 loop reads CASSVDGGAEKLFF. The CDR3 nucleotides read TGTGCCAGCAGCGTAGACGGGGGCGCTGAAAAACTGTTTTTT.

This clonotype was observed at least ten times. V usage is TRBV6-1 and J usage is TRBJ2-4; D unresolved. V lost 1 base and J lost 0, with 13 bases in between. The CDR3 is made up of 17 amino acids. Germline CDR1 and CDR2: MNHNS and SASEGT. This CDR3 is CASSEGWWLLAKNIQYF. In nucleotides, the CDR3 is TGTGCCAGCAGTGAAGGATGGTGGCTTCTAGCCAAAAACATTCAGTACTTC.